This T cell receptor beta chain stems from a study of blood T cell repertoires in COVID-19. V lost 5 bases and J lost 3, with 10 bases in between. CDR3 length: 13 amino acids. CDR1 is MNHEY, CDR2 SMNVEV, per germline (reference sequence). Data came from immunoSEQ multiplex PCR; TCRdb stores just in-frame clones and leaves some out. The sample records roughly 300,000 clones, roughly four fifths being singletons. Sequencing was done on a sample of peripheral blood. The chain carries TRBV27 and TRBJ2-5; D may be TRBD2 (5 bases). The receptor was derived from a woman aged 45-65 years who had recovered from COVID-19. As DNA, the CDR3 is TGTGCCAGCAGTAGGAGGTCCGAAGAGACCCAGTACTTC. It codes for CASSRRSEETQYF.